This TCR beta chain came from a study of blood T cell repertoires in COVID-19. This CDR3 contains 16 residues. J was trimmed by 5 bases and V by 3 bases; bases with no gene match: 8. Germline assignment: CDR1 LNHDA and CDR2 SQIVND (reference sequence). Sequenced by immunoSEQ multiplex PCR; TCRdb stores in-frame clones only, minus some. The top ten clones hold 15% of a sample with about 65,000 clones, roughly four fifths of them seen once. Sequencing used peripheral blood. This sequence was found in a man at least 80 years old with acute or convalescent COVID-19. The chain uses TRBV19 and TRBJ2-4; TRBD1 matches 9 bases. The CDR3 is CASSMGTGSGQNIQYF. As DNA, the CDR3 is TGTGCCAGTAGTATGGGGACAGGGAGTGGCCAAAACATTCAGTACTTC.